This T cell receptor beta chain is drawn from a study of PD-1 blockade in classical Hodgkin lymphoma. Turning to the study itself: On a schedule of every 2 weeks, patients received nivolumab 3 mg/kg intravenously. Findings of the study overall: CD4+ TCR diversity, unlike CD8+, rose significantly by C4D1.

The repertoire was sequenced with immunoSEQ multiplex PCR; TCRdb's copy has only in-frame clones and lacks some. The repertoire consists of 50,000 to 65,000 clones, with 75% to 95% occurring once and the leading ten covering roughly a tenth. All patients relapsed after autologous stem cell transplantation, and brentuximab vedotin exposure varied. As regards this clone: Antigen specificity is unknown.

CDR1 is SGDLS, CDR2 YYNGEE, per germline. The CDR3 consists of 15 residues. Trimming removed 3 bases from V and 2 bases from J, with 13 bases in between. J is TRBJ2-3 and V is TRBV9; D is possibly TRBD1 (6 bases). The origin of this receptor is a human donor with classical Hodgkin lymphoma. Sample: peripheral blood mononuclear cells (PBMCs), taken before the second cycle of nivolumab. The CDR3 sequence: CASSAYYRDTDTQYF. The CDR3 DNA follows: TGTGCCAGCAGCGCCTACTACAGGGACACAGATACGCAGTATTTT. The whole variable domain, filled in from reference TRBV9 and TRBJ2-3, reads DSGVTQTPKHLITATGQRVTLRCSPRSGDLSVYWYQQSLDQGLQFLIQYYNGEERAKGNILERFSAQQFPDLHSELNLSSLELGDSALYFCASSAYYRDTDTQYFGPGTRLTVL.